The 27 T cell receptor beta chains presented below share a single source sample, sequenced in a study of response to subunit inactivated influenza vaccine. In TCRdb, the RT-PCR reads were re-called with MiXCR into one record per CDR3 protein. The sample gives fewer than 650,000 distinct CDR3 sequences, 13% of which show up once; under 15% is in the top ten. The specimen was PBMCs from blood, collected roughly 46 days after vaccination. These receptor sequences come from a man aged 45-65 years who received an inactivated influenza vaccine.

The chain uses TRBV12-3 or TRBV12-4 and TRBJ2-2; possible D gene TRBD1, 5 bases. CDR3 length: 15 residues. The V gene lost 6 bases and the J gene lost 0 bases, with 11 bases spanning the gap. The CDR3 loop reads CASRQTVTNTGELFF. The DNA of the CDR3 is TGTGCCAGCAGGCAGACAGTAACGAACACCGGGGAGCTGTTTTTT.

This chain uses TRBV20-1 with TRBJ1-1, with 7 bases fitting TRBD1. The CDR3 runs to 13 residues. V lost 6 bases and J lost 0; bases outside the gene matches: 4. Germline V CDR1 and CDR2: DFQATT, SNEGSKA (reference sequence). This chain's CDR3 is CSANRGLNTEAFF. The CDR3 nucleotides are TGCAGTGCCAACAGGGGTCTGAACACTGAAGCTTTCTTT.

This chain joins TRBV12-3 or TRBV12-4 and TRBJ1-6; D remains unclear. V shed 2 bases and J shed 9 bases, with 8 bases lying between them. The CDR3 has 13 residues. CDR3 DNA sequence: TGTGCCAGCAGTTTAAGCGAGGTTTCACCCCTCCACTTT. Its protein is CASSLSEVSPLHF.

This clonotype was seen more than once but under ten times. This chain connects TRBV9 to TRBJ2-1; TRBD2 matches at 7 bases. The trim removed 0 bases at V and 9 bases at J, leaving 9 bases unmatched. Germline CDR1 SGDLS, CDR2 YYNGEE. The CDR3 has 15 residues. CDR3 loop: CASSVGTSVFGEQFF. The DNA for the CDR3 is TGTGCCAGCAGCGTAGGGACTAGTGTTTTCGGTGAGCAGTTCTTC.

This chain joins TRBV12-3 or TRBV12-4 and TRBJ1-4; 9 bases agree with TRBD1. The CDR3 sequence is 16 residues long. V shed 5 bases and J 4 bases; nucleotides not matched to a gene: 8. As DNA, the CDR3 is TGTGCCAGCAGTCCAGGGACAGGGTTTATTAATGAAAAACTGTTTTTT. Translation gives CASSPGTGFINEKLFF.

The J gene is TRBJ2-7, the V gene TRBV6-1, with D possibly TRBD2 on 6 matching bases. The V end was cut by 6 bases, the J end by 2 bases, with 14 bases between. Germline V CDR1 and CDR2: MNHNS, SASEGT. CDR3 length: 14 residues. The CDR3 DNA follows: TGTGCCAGCAGATCGGGGAGGTCGGCCTACGAGCAGTACTTC. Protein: CASRSGRSAYEQYF.

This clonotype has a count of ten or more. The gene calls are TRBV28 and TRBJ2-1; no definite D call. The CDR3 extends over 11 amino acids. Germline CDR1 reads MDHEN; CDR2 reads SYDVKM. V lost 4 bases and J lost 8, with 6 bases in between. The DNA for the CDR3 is TGTGCCAGCAGTTATATGGATGAGCAGTTCTTC. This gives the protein CASSYMDEQFF.

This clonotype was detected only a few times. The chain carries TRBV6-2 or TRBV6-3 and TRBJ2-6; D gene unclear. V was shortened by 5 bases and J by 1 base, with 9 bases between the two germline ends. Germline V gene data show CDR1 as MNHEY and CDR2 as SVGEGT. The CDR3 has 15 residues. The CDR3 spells CASSGAISGANVLTF. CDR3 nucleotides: TGTGCCAGCAGTGGAGCCATTTCTGGGGCCAACGTCCTGACTTTC.

CDR3 region: CASSMLETQYF. The CDR3 DNA is TGTGCCAGCAGCATGCTTGAGACCCAGTACTTC. The chain links TRBV7-9 to TRBJ2-5; the D is unclear. Germline CDR1 SEHNR, CDR2 FQNEAQ (reference sequence). CDR3 length: 11 residues. V was trimmed by 5 bases and J by 5 bases, leaving 6 bases between them.

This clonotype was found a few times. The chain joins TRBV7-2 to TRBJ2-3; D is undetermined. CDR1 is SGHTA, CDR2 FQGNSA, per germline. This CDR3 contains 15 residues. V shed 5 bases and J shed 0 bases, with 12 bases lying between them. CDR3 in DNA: TGTGCCAGCAGCAGTCGAGGCCCCAGCACAGATACGCAGTATTTT. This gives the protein CASSSRGPSTDTQYF. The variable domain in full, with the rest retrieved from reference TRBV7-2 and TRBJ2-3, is GAGVSQSPSNKVTEKGKDVELRCDPISGHTALYWYRQSLGQGLEFLIYFQGNSAPDKSGLPSDRFSAERTGGSVSTLTIQRTQQEDSAVYLCASSSRGPSTDTQYFGPGTRLTVL.

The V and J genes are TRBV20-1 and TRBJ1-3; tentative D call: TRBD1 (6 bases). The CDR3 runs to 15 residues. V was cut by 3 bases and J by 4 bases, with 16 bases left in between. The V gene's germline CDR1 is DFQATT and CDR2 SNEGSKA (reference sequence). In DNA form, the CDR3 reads TGCAGTGCTAGTGGCTTCGGGGGCTCAGGAAACACCATATATTTT. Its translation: CSASGFGGSGNTIYF.

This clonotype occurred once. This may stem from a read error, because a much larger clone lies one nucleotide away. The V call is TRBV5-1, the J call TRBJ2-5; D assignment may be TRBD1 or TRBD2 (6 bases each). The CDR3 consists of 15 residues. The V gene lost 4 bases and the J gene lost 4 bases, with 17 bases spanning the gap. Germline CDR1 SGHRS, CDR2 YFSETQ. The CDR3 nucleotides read TGCGCCAGCAGCGGGGACGGGGGCAATGGAGAGACCCAGTACTTC. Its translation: CASSGDGGNGETQYF.

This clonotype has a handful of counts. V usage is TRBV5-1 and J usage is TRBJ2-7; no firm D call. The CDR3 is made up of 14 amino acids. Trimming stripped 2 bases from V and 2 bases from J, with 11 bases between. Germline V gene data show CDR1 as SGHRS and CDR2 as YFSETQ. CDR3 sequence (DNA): TGCGCCAGCAGCTTCCAGGAAGTAACCTACGAGCAGTACTTC. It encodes CASSFQEVTYEQYF.

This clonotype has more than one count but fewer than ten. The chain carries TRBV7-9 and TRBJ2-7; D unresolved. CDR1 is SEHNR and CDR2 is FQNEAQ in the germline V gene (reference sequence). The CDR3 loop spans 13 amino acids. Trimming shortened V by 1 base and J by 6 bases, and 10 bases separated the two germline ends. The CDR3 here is CASSLVYASEQYF. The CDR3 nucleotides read TGTGCCAGCAGCTTAGTGTATGCGTCCGAGCAGTACTTC.

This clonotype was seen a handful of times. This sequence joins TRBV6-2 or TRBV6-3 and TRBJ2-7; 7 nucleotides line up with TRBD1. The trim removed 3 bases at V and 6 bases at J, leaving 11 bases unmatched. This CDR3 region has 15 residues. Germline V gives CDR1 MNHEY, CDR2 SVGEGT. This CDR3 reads CASSYGNRGFLEQYF. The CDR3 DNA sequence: TGTGCCAGCAGTTATGGGAACAGGGGCTTTCTCGAGCAGTACTTC.

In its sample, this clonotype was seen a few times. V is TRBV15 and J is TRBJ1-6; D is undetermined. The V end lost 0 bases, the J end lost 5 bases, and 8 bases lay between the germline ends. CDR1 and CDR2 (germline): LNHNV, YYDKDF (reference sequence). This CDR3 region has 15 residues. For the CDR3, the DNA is TGTGCCACCAGCAGAGATCCCGGGAATAATTCACCCCTCCACTTT. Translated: CATSRDPGNNSPLHF.

CDR3 DNA sequence: TGCAGTGCTAGAGATAGACTAGCGGGCGTGGGGACCCAGTACTTC. This sequence encodes CSARDRLAGVGTQYF. The V and J genes are TRBV20-1 and TRBJ2-5; TRBD2 matches 10 bases. The CDR3 has 15 residues. V lost 0 bases, J lost 7 bases, and 8 bases stayed unmatched. Germline-derived CDR1 and CDR2 are DFQATT and SNEGSKA (reference sequence).

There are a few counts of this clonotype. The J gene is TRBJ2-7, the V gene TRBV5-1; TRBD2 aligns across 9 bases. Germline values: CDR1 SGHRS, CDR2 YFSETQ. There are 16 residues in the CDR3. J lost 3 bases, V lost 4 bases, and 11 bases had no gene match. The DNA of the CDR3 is TGCGCCAGCAGCCCGGGGGGGACTAGCCAAAACTACGAGCAGTACTTC. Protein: CASSPGGTSQNYEQYF. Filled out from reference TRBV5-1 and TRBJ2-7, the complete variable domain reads KAGVTQTPRYLIKTRGQQVTLSCSPISGHRSVSWYQQTPGQGLQFLFEYFSETQRNKGNFPGRFSGRQFSNSRSEMNVSTLELGDSALYLCASSPGGTSQNYEQYFGPGTRLTVT.

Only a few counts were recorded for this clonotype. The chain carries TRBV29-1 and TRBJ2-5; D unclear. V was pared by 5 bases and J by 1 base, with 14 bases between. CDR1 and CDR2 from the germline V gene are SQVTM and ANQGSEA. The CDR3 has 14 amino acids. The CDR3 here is CSVFLSWGQETQYF. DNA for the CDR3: TGCAGCGTTTTCTTGAGCTGGGGCCAAGAGACCCAGTACTTC.

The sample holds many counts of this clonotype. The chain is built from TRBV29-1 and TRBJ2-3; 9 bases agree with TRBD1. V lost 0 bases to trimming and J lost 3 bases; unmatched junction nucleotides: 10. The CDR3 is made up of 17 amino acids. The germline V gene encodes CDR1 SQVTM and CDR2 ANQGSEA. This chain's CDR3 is CSVEEPIGTGWTDTQYF. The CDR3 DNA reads TGCAGCGTTGAAGAACCTATAGGGACAGGGTGGACAGATACGCAGTATTTT.

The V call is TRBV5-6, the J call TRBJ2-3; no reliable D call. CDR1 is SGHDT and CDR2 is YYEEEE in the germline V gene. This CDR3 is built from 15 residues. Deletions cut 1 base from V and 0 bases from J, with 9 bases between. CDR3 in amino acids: CASSLIDASTDTQYF. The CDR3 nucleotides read TGTGCCAGCAGCTTGATAGACGCAAGCACAGATACGCAGTATTTT.

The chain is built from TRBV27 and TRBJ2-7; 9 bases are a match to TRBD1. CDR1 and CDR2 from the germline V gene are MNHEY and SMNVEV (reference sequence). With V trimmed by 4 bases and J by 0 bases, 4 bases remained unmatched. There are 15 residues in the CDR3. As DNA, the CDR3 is TGTGCCAGCAGTTGGGGACAGGGTCTCTCCTACGAGCAGTACTTC. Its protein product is CASSWGQGLSYEQYF.

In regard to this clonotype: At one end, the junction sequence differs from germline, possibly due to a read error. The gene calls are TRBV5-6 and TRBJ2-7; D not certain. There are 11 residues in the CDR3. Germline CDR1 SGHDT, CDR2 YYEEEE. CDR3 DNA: TGTGCCAGCAGCTCGGATGGTTGGCACTCCTTC. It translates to CASSSDGWHSF.

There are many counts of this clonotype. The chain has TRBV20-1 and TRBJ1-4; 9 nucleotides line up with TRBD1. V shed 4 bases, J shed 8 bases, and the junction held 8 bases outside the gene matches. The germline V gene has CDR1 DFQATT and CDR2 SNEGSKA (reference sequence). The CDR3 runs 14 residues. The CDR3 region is CSATRDRVEEKLFF. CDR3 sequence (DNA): TGCAGTGCTACCCGGGACAGGGTAGAGGAAAAACTGTTTTTT.

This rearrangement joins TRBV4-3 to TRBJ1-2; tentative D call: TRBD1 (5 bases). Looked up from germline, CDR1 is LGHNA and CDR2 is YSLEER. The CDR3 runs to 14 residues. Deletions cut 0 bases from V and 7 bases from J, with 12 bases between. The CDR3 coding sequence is TGCGCCAGCAGCCAAGAAACAGACAGAAGTGGCTACACCTTC. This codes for CASSQETDRSGYTF.

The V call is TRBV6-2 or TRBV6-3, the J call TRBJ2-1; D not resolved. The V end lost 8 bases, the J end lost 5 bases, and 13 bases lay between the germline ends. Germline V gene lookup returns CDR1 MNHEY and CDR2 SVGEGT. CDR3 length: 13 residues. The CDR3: CASGQTGNNEQFF. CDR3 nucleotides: TGTGCCAGCGGCCAAACTGGGAACAATGAGCAGTTCTTC.

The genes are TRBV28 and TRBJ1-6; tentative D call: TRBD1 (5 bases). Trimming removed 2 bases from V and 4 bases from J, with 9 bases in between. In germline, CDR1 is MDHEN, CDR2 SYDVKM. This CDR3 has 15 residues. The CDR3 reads CASSLTGSYNSPLHF. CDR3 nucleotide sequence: TGTGCCAGCAGTTTAACAGGAAGTTATAATTCACCCCTCCACTTT.